The 16 T cell receptor beta chains listed next were all sequenced from one sample in a study of tissue T cells after allogeneic stem cell transplantation (dated by TCRdb to the early 2020s). The sample's time point label, decoded: human tissue collected at research (rapid) autopsy. Receptors were amplified or captured by the immunoSEQ multiplex PCR assay. Imported from immuneACCESS, the table was reduced by TCRdb to in-frame sequences with V and J called. These copies leave out some clones; in studies compared against another copy, an unresolved V gene accounts for under half, and the cause of the remainder is not known. This sample comprises several thousand clones, around three fifths of them detected only once. The ten largest account for approximately 18% of the sample. The sample consisted of tissue from the jejunum, taken at autopsy. Source of these receptors: a female donor older than 55 with lung cancer.

CDR3 nucleotide sequence: TGTGCCAGTGAGGCCACCGACAGGGGCAGGAATTCACCCCTCCACTTT. Its translation is CASEATDRGRNSPLHF. This chain joins TRBV19 and TRBJ1-6; 8 positions match TRBD1. CDR1 is LNHDA and CDR2 is SQIVND in the germline V gene (reference sequence). The CDR3 runs to 16 residues. V gave up 8 bases and J gave up 7 bases; unmatched junction bases: 13.

The chain has TRBV5-4 and TRBJ2-2, with TRBD1 matching 7 bases. The V and J ends lost 4 bases and 4 bases, in that order; junction bases with no gene match: 4. This CDR3 is built from 14 residues. Germline CDR1 SGHNT, CDR2 YYREEE (reference sequence). Here the CDR3 DNA reads TGTGCCAGCAGCCGACAGGGTCTCACCGGGGAGCTGTTTTTT. Protein product: CASSRQGLTGELFF.

The chain has TRBV5-5 and TRBJ2-7, with 7 positions matching TRBD1. Germline CDR1 SGHKS, CDR2 YYEKEE (reference sequence). This CDR3 region has 15 residues. V lost 0 bases to trimming and J lost 7 bases; unmatched junction nucleotides: 10. CDR3 loop: CASSLAATGSSEQYF. CDR3 bases: TGTGCCAGCAGCTTGGCCGCGACAGGGTCGAGTGAGCAGTACTTC.

The J gene is TRBJ1-2, the V gene TRBV9; D is unclear. CDR1 SGDLS and CDR2 YYNGEE come from the germline V gene. The germline V and J ends were trimmed by 0 bases and 0 bases, with 15 bases remaining between them. The CDR3 runs 17 residues. The CDR3 reads CASSVVPGLGSNYGYTF. DNA for the CDR3: TGTGCCAGCAGCGTAGTGCCGGGCTTGGGATCTAACTATGGCTACACCTTC.

This clone qualifies as medium-sized. Written as DNA, the CDR3 is TGTGCCAGCCTCCCGGGTCCATATAGCAATCAGCCCCAGCATTTT. Its protein is CASLPGPYSNQPQHF. The chain combines TRBV6-5 with TRBJ1-5; D not resolved. Looked up from germline, CDR1 is MNHEY and CDR2 is SVGAGI. The CDR3 has 15 amino acids. Trimming removed 8 bases at V and 0 bases at J, with 14 bases between.

The count of this clone is one. V usage is TRBV2 and J usage is TRBJ2-2; perhaps TRBD1 as D (6 bases). V lost 2 bases and J 4 bases, leaving 14 bases between the germline ends. Germline-derived CDR1 and CDR2 are SNHLY and FYNNEI. This CDR3 contains 16 residues. The CDR3 DNA sequence: TGTGCCAGCAGTGAAACAGGGTTTTTAGGCACCGGGGAGCTGTTTTTT. Translated, it gives CASSETGFLGTGELFF.

This chain links TRBV7-3 with TRBJ1-5; 7 bases map to TRBD1. The CDR3 extends over 12 amino acids. Trimming at V came to 2 bases and at J to 10 bases, leaving 2 bases not matched to a gene. Germline values: CDR1 SGHTA, CDR2 FQGTGA. CDR3 amino acids: CASSLGQAPQHF. The CDR3 nucleotides read TGTGCCAGCAGCTTAGGACAGGCCCCCCAGCATTTT.

The V and J genes are TRBV7-9 and TRBJ2-3; maybe TRBD1 (5 bases). The CDR3 loop spans 14 amino acids. Trimming removed 2 bases at V and 4 bases at J, with 10 bases between. Looked up from germline, CDR1 is SEHNR and CDR2 is FQNEAQ (reference sequence). The CDR3 region is CASSLPDISDTQYF. Here the CDR3 DNA reads TGTGCCAGCAGCTTACCGGACATTTCAGATACGCAGTATTTT.

This clone was found a few times. V gene TRBV7-8 combines with J gene TRBJ2-1, with a tentative D call TRBD2 (7 bases). The CDR3 runs to 17 residues. Germline V gene lookup returns CDR1 SGHVS and CDR2 FQNEAQ. V lost 4 bases and J lost 10, with 26 bases in between. The CDR3, as DNA: TGTGCCAGCAGCTCAACGCCGCTCCGGGGGGCTGATGGGGAGCAGTTCTTC. As protein: CASSSTPLRGADGEQFF.

The V call is TRBV14, the J call TRBJ2-6; tentative D call: TRBD1 (6 bases). The ends were cut back, 3 bases at V and 0 bases at J, with 15 bases in the middle. The CDR3 loop spans 18 amino acids. CDR1 SGHDN and CDR2 FVKESK come from the germline V gene. The CDR3 DNA reads as TGTGCCAGCAGCCACCTACAGGGTCGGAGCTCTGGGGCCAACGTCCTGACTTTC. Translation gives CASSHLQGRSSGANVLTF.

This rearrangement joins TRBV6-6 to TRBJ2-7; TRBD1 is a possible D gene (6 bases). CDR1 is MNHNY and CDR2 is SVGAGI in the germline V gene (reference sequence). Trimming removed 5 bases at V and 5 bases at J, with 10 bases between. The CDR3 is 12 residues long. In DNA form, the CDR3 reads TGTGCCAGCAGTAGCAGGGGAGACGAGCAGTACTTC. Amino acids: CASSSRGDEQYF.

This chain links TRBV11-1 with TRBJ2-7, with 10 bases fitting TRBD1. CDR1 and CDR2 from the germline V gene are SGHAT and FQDESV (reference sequence). The V segment lost 5 bases and the J segment 7 bases; nucleotides outside the gene matches: 11. The CDR3 length is 15 residues. The CDR3 sequence is CASSKGQGVKEEQYF. In DNA, the CDR3 is TGTGCCAGCAGCAAAGGACAGGGGGTGAAAGAGGAGCAGTACTTC.

DNA for the CDR3: TGTGCCAGCAGTGACTTTATAGAAGCTTATGGCTACACCTTC. Translated: CASSDFIEAYGYTF. This chain links TRBV25-1 with TRBJ1-2; D remains ambiguous. In germline, CDR1 is MGHDK, CDR2 SYGVNS. V was pared by 3 bases and J by 5 bases, with 13 bases between. The length of the CDR3 is 14 residues.

The chain is built from TRBV20-1 and TRBJ1-5; 8 positions match TRBD1. CDR3 length: 15 residues. Germline V gene data show CDR1 as DFQATT and CDR2 as SNEGSKA (reference sequence). V gave up 3 bases and J gave up 6 bases; unmatched junction bases: 10. The CDR3 protein is CSASSAHRGGQPQHF. As DNA, the CDR3 is TGCAGTGCTAGTTCGGCTCACAGGGGGGGTCAGCCCCAGCATTTT.

In this sample, this clone is medium-sized (0.01 to 0.1%). The chain employs TRBV27 and TRBJ1-2, with D tentatively TRBD1 (6 bases). Germline V lookup: CDR1 MNHEY, CDR2 SMNVEV (reference sequence). The V gene lost 3 bases and the J gene lost 4 bases, with 9 bases spanning the gap. The CDR3 consists of 13 residues. In nucleotides, the CDR3 is TGTGCCAGCAGTTTGGGGGGCATCTATGGCTACACCTTC. It is translated as CASSLGGIYGYTF.

The V gene is TRBV30, the J gene TRBJ2-1; D unresolved. The V and J ends lost 0 bases and 2 bases respectively, with 2 bases between them. This CDR3 comprises 12 residues. Germline V CDR1 and CDR2: GTSNPN, SVGIG (reference sequence). The CDR3 sequence is CAWSVAYNEQFF. The DNA for the CDR3 is TGTGCCTGGAGTGTAGCCTACAATGAGCAGTTCTTC.